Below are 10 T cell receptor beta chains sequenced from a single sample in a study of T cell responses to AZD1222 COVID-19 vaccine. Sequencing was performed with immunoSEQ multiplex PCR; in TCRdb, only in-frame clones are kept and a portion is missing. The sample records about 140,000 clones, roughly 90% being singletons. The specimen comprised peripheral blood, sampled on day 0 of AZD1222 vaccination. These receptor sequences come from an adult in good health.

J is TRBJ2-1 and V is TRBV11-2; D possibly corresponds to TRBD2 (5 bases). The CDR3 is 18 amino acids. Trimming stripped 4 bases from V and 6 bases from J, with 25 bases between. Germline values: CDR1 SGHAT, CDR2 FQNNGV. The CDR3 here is CASSSRTTGLTTFNEQFF. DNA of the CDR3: TGTGCCAGCAGCTCCCGCACCACCGGACTTACGACGTTCAATGAGCAGTTCTTC.

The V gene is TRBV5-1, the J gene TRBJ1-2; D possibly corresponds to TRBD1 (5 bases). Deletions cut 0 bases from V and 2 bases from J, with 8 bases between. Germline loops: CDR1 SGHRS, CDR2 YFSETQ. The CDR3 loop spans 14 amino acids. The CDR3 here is CASSLDGGNYGYTF. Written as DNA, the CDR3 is TGCGCCAGCAGCTTGGACGGGGGAAACTATGGCTACACCTTC.

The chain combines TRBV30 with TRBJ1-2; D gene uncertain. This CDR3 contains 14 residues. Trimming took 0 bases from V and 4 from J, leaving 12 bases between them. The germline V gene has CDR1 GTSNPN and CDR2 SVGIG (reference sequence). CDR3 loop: CAWSVEGIPYGYTF. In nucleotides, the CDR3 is TGTGCCTGGAGTGTGGAAGGCATACCCTATGGCTACACCTTC.

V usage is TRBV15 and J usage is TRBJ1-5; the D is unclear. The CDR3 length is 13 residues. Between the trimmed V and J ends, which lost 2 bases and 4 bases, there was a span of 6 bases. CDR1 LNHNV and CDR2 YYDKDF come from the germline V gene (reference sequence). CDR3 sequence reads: CATSRYVNQPQHF. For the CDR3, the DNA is TGTGCCACCAGCAGATATGTAAATCAGCCCCAGCATTTT.

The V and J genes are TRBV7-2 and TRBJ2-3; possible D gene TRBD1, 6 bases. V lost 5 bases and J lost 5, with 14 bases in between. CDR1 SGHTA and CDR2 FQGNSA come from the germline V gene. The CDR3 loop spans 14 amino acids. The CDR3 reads CASSGRDKKDTQYF. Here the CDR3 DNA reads TGTGCCAGCAGCGGCCGGGACAAGAAAGATACGCAGTATTTT.

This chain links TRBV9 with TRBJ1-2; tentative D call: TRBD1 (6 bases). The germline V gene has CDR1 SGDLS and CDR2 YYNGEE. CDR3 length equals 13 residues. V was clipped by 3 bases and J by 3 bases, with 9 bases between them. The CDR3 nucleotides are TGTGCCAGCAGCGAGGCAGGGGACTATGGCTACACCTTC. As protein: CASSEAGDYGYTF.

CDR3 bases: TGTGCCAGCAGCCAAGACCCGGGACTCAACACCGGGGAGCTGTTTTTT. Amino acids: CASSQDPGLNTGELFF. V and J are TRBV4-2 and TRBJ2-2, with D possibly matching TRBD2 (6 bases). Germline CDR1 reads LGHNA; CDR2 reads YNFKEQ. There are 16 residues in the CDR3. Trimming left V 0 bases short and J 2 bases short, with 10 bases between.

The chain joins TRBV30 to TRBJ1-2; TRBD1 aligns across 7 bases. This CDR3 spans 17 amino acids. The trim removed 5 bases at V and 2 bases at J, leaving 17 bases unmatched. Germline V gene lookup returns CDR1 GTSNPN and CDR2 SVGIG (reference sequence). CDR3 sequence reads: CAWENRDRQNLNYGYTF. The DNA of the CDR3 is TGTGCCTGGGAAAATCGGGACAGACAAAATCTAAACTATGGCTACACCTTC.

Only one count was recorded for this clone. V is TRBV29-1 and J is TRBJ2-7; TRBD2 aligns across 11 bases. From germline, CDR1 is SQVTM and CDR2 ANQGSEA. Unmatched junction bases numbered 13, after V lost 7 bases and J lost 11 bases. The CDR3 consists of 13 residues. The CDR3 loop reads CSAQTGLAEGEYF. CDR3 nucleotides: TGCAGCGCCCAAACGGGACTAGCGGAGGGAGAGTACTTC.

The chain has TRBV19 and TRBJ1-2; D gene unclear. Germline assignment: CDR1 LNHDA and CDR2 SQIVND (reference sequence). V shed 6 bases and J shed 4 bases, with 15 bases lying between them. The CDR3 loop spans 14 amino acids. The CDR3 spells CASRDGQWIYGYTF. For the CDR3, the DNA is TGTGCCAGTAGGGATGGGCAGTGGATCTATGGCTACACCTTC. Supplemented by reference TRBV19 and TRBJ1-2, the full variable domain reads DGGITQSPKYLFRKEGQNVTLSCEQNLNHDAMYWYRQDPGQGLRLIYYSQIVNDFQKGDIAEGYSVSREKKESFPLTVTSAQKNPTAFYLCASRDGQWIYGYTFGSGTRLTVV.